This TCR beta chain was captured by sequencing in a study of response to subunit inactivated influenza vaccine (dated 2018 in TCRdb). Study-level background: Deep quantitative T cell receptor repertoire profiling was used in the study to track responses to a trivalent subunit inactivated influenza vaccine. Summary of the overall study and its limitations: The authors proposed that each seasonal influenza vaccination may bring in only a limited number of new T cells.

The library was prepared using RT-PCR. TCRdb names Illumina HiSeq 2500 as the instrument used. TCRdb reanalyzed the raw reads on its own, using fastp at Q25 for trimming and MiXCR for clone calling, and kept in-frame beta chains. Each record represents a unique CDR3 protein, reported with the most common genes and DNA among its rows. The sample table records 150,000 or so distinct CDR3 sequences; roughly a tenth of these occur just once. Roughly a third of the sample rests with the top ten. In the germline V gene (reference sequence), CDR1 corresponds to LNHDA and CDR2 to SQIVND. A distance of 11 bases separates the germline ends of V and J, which lose 3 bases and 2 bases respectively. The CDR3, from cysteine to phenylalanine, totals 14 residues. The DNA shown is the 42-base CDR3, in frame from base 1. About this clonotype: The antigen this receptor binds is unknown. Base quality data are lacking; no much larger clone is found one base away.

Material: CD8+ T cells sorted from PBMCs, obtained around 25 months after vaccination. The chain is encoded by TRBV19 joined to TRBJ2-7; a tentative D match to TRBD2 spans 5 bases. The TCR sequence derives from a man in his fifties or sixties who received an inactivated influenza vaccine. Donor details come from another sample of the same person, matched by shared clones. The CDR3 sequence is CASSIVGATYEQYF. The sequenced DNA: TGTGCCAGTAGTATTGTGGGAGCAACCTACGAGCAGTACTTC.